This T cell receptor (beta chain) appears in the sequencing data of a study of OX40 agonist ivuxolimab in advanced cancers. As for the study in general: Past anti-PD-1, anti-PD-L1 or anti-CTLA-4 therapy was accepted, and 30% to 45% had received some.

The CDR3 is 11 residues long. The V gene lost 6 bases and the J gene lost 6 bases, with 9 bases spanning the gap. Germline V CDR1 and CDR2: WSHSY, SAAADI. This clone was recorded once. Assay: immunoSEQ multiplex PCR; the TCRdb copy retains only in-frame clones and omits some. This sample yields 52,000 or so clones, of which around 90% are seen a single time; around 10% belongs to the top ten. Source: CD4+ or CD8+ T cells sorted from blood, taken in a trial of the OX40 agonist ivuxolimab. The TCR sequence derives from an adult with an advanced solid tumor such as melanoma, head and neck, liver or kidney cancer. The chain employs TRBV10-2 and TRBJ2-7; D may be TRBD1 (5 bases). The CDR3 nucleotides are TGCGCCAGCAGCACAGGATCCGAGCAGTACGTC. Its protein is CASSTGSEQYV.